These 6 T cell receptor beta chains were sequenced from one sample in a study of blood T cell repertoires in COVID-19. The assay was immunoSEQ multiplex PCR, and TCRdb's table has in-frame clones only and misses some. The sample has fewer than 40,000 clones, around 85% seen once. Sequencing used peripheral blood. Source of these receptors: a man aged 65-85 years with COVID-19, enrolled during active disease.

CDR3 loop: CASSPQGLETQYF. The DNA for the CDR3 is TGTGCCAGCAGCCCACAGGGATTGGAGACCCAGTACTTC. This chain connects TRBV11-1 to TRBJ2-5; a possible D gene is TRBD1 (6 bases). This CDR3 contains 13 residues. Between the trimmed V and J ends, which lost 5 bases and 5 bases, there was a span of 12 bases. Per the germline V gene, CDR1 is SGHAT and CDR2 is FQDESV (reference sequence).

The chain joins TRBV28 to TRBJ1-1, with 7 bases fitting TRBD1. This CDR3 contains 14 residues. Trimming removed 6 bases from V and 1 base from J; junction bases left unmatched: 5. Germline CDR1 reads MDHEN; CDR2 reads SYDVKM. The chain's CDR3 is CASRNGQANTEAFF. The CDR3 DNA sequence: TGTGCCAGCAGGAATGGACAGGCGAACACTGAAGCTTTCTTT.

This chain links TRBV28 with TRBJ1-1; TRBD1 matches 8 bases. Trimming cost V 2 bases and J 3 bases; bases outside gene matches: 5. Germline-derived CDR1 and CDR2 are MDHEN and SYDVKM. This CDR3 region has 15 residues. This CDR3 is CASSLGTGGYTEAFF. The CDR3 nucleotides read TGTGCCAGCAGTTTAGGAACAGGGGGATACACTGAAGCTTTCTTT.

The chain carries TRBV7-2 and TRBJ1-5; no definite D call. CDR3 length: 16 residues. Trimming removed 5 bases from V and 0 bases from J, with 14 bases in between. In germline, CDR1 is SGHTA, CDR2 FQGNSA. DNA of the CDR3: TGTGCCAGCAGCCCTTTCGGGATCAATAGCAATCAGCCCCAGCATTTT. This sequence encodes CASSPFGINSNQPQHF.

The chain couples TRBV14 to TRBJ1-3; weak D call: TRBD1 (5 bases). CDR3 length: 15 amino acids. The germline V gene has CDR1 SGHDN and CDR2 FVKESK. Trimming took 4 bases from V and 5 from J, leaving 15 bases between them. The CDR3 DNA sequence: TGTGCCAGCAGCCCCCTACAGGATTACCGAAACACCATATATTTT. It encodes CASSPLQDYRNTIYF.

The DNA of the CDR3 is TGTGCCACCAGCAGTTACGGCGGCTATGGCTACACCTTC. Amino acids: CATSSYGGYGYTF. This chain links TRBV15 with TRBJ1-2, with D unresolved. Deletions cut 3 bases from V and 4 bases from J, with 9 bases between. The CDR3 sequence is 13 residues long. Germline values: CDR1 LNHNV, CDR2 YYDKDF (reference sequence).